This passage covers 28 T cell receptor beta chains from one sample sequenced in a study of cytomegalovirus exposure and HLA in healthy donors. PCR amplification relied on 60 Vbeta primers (plus 13 Jbeta primers). TCRdb keeps only in-frame clones here, not all; method: immunoSEQ multiplex PCR. The table lists around 67,000 clones, less than 70% of them singletons. What was sequenced was PBMCs. These receptor sequences come from a woman aged 50 to 65 in good health and CMV-seronegative.

V usage is TRBV11-1 and J usage is TRBJ2-7; 7 bases align to TRBD2. Germline V gene lookup returns CDR1 SGHAT and CDR2 FQDESV (reference sequence). Trimming took 5 bases from V and 4 from J; bases not matched to a gene: 2. The CDR3 sequence is 12 residues long. The DNA for the CDR3 is TGTGCCAGCAGCATTAGCGGGTACGAGCAGTACTTC. This codes for CASSISGYEQYF. Full variable domain (outside the CDR3, taken from reference TRBV11-1 and TRBJ2-7): EAEVAQSPRYKITEKSQAVAFWCDPISGHATLYWYRQILGQGPELLVQFQDESVVDDSQLPKDRFSAERLKGVDSTLKIQPAELGDSAMYLCASSISGYEQYFGPGTRLTVT.

On this clone itself: At one boundary the junction diverges from the germline segment, which might be a read error. This chain links TRBV23-1 with TRBJ1-5; D is perhaps TRBD1 (6 bases). TRBV23-1 is treated as an ORF (open reading frame) with a function not yet certain. The CDR3 sequence is 17 residues long. The DNA of the CDR3 is TGCGTCAGCAGTCAAAATAACCGGGCAGACCGGGAGGGGGCCCAGCATTTT. Amino acids: CVSSQNNRADREGAQHF.

The chain couples TRBV28 to TRBJ1-2; D unresolved. The CDR3 covers 14 residues. Germline V gene sequence: CDR1 MDHEN, CDR2 SYDVKM. V lost 4 bases to trimming and J lost 2 bases, with 11 bases between them. Written as DNA, the CDR3 is TGTGCCAGCAGTTCCAATTCCGGGAACTATGGCTACACCTTC. It specifies CASSSNSGNYGYTF.

The rearrangement links TRBV12-5 to TRBJ2-7; 8 bases are a match to TRBD1. CDR3 length equals 14 residues. J gave up 4 bases and V 6 bases, and 8 bases lay outside the gene matches. Germline V gene data show CDR1 as LGHNT and CDR2 as FRNRAP. CDR3 in amino acids: CASGRTGQGYEQYF. CDR3 sequence (DNA): TGTGCTAGTGGCCGAACCGGACAGGGTTACGAGCAGTACTTC.

This chain links TRBV6-5 with TRBJ1-1; tentative D call: TRBD1 (5 bases). Germline CDR1 is MNHEY and CDR2 is SVGAGI. With 2 bases removed from V and 2 bases from J, the gap between germline ends came to 15 bases. The CDR3 totals 16 residues. The CDR3 sequence is CASSYPKPGGNTEAFF. The DNA of the CDR3 is TGTGCCAGCAGTTACCCTAAGCCCGGGGGAAACACTGAAGCTTTCTTT.

The chain employs TRBV15 and TRBJ2-7; 10 nucleotides line up with TRBD1. The germline V gene has CDR1 LNHNV and CDR2 YYDKDF (reference sequence). CDR3 length: 14 amino acids. V lost 5 bases and J lost 4; bases outside the gene matches: 5. The CDR3 DNA reads TGTGCCACCAGCCCCAGGACAGGGGGTTACGAGCAGTACTTC. Protein: CATSPRTGGYEQYF.

This clone was seen more than once but under ten times. Other DNA sequences in the sample encode the same CDR3. The J gene is TRBJ1-5, the V gene TRBV5-1, with D perhaps TRBD1 (6 bases). This CDR3 comprises 14 residues. The V gene's germline CDR1 is SGHRS and CDR2 YFSETQ. The germline V and J ends were trimmed by 5 bases and 4 bases, with 13 bases remaining between them. CDR3 in DNA: TGCGCCAGCAGTCTTGGAAGGGGGAATCAGCCCCAGCATTTT. It encodes CASSLGRGNQPQHF.

The chain joins TRBV18 to TRBJ2-5; TRBD1 might be the D (6 bases). This CDR3 is built from 15 residues. Trimming took off 0 bases at V and 2 bases at J, with 10 bases between the two ends. Germline lookup yields CDR1 KGHSH and CDR2 LQKENI. The DNA of the CDR3 is TGTGCCAGCTCACCACCTTCTGGACAGCAAGAGACCCAGTACTTC. This translates into CASSPPSGQQETQYF.

The chain is built from TRBV15 and TRBJ1-2, with 11 bases matching TRBD1. J gave up 8 bases and V 5 bases, and 7 bases lay outside the gene matches. Per the germline V gene, CDR1 is LNHNV and CDR2 is YYDKDF (reference sequence). The CDR3 has 14 amino acids. The CDR3 DNA follows: TGTGCCACCAGCCCTACCGGGACAGGGGGAGGCTACACCTTC. It encodes CATSPTGTGGGYTF.

The sample holds one count of this clone. This chain links TRBV7-2 with TRBJ1-1; no firm D call. The CDR3 extends over 13 amino acids. Germline loops: CDR1 SGHTA, CDR2 FQGNSA. Between the trimmed V and J ends, which lost 1 base and 1 base, there was a span of 4 bases. DNA for the CDR3: TGTGCCAGCAGCTTAGTTAGGAACACTGAAGCTTTCTTT. Amino acids: CASSLVRNTEAFF.

This clone was recorded only once. The chain joins TRBV2 to TRBJ1-6; D is possibly TRBD1 (6 bases). Germline values: CDR1 SNHLY, CDR2 FYNNEI. The CDR3 consists of 15 residues. V lost 5 bases to trimming and J lost 2 bases, with 10 bases between them. CDR3 DNA: TGTGCCAGCAGTCCTCAGGGGACCTATAATTCACCCCTCCACTTT. This encodes CASSPQGTYNSPLHF.

This clone was picked up a small number of times. The chain is built from TRBV2 and TRBJ2-1; 8 bases are a match to TRBD2. The CDR3 length is 16 residues. Germline trimming cut 7 bases from V and 5 bases from J; bases unmatched to any gene: 13. The V gene's germline CDR1 is SNHLY and CDR2 FYNNEI. The CDR3 DNA reads as TGTGCCAGCAATACCCCCGGGGGGGAGGTCGACAATGAGCAGTTCTTC. It codes for CASNTPGGEVDNEQFF.

This clone was observed a handful of times. The rearrangement joins TRBV25-1 to TRBJ2-7, with D possibly matching TRBD2 (5 bases). CDR3 size: 15 residues. V lost 4 bases to trimming and J lost 2 bases, with 15 bases between them. CDR1 MGHDK and CDR2 SYGVNS come from the germline V gene. The CDR3 protein is CASSGFWGEAYEQYF. The CDR3, as DNA: TGTGCCAGCAGTGGGTTTTGGGGAGAAGCCTACGAGCAGTACTTC.

The chain uses TRBV5-1 and TRBJ2-7; D possibly corresponds to TRBD1 (6 bases). Looked up from germline, CDR1 is SGHRS and CDR2 is YFSETQ. The CDR3 totals 13 residues. Trimming removed 4 bases at V and 6 bases at J, with 14 bases between. The CDR3 loop is CASSTDFRGEQYF. The DNA of the CDR3 is TGCGCCAGCAGCACGGACTTCAGGGGCGAGCAGTACTTC.

CDR3 region: CASSQESGTGGSGNTIYF. The CDR3 DNA follows: TGCGCCAGCAGCCAGGAATCCGGGACAGGGGGCTCTGGAAACACCATATATTTT. V usage is TRBV4-3 and J usage is TRBJ1-3, with 11 bases aligning to TRBD1. This CDR3 has 18 residues. Germline loops: CDR1 LGHNA, CDR2 YSLEER. V dropped 3 bases and J dropped 0; count of bases not matched to a gene: 7.

V is TRBV5-4 and J is TRBJ1-1, with a possible D match to TRBD1 (5 bases). The CDR3 loop spans 13 amino acids. CDR1 and CDR2 from the germline V gene are SGHNT and YYREEE (reference sequence). The ends were cut back, 4 bases at V and 6 bases at J, with 13 bases in the middle. CDR3 loop: CASSRDREAEAFF. CDR3 coding DNA: TGTGCCAGCAGCCGGGACCGGGAGGCTGAAGCTTTCTTT.

This chain uses TRBV2 with TRBJ1-2, with TRBD1 matching over 9 bases. This CDR3 spans 15 amino acids. Unmatched junction bases numbered 5, after V lost 4 bases and J lost 2 bases. Germline assignment: CDR1 SNHLY and CDR2 FYNNEI. Here the CDR3 DNA reads TGTGCCAGCAGTGCCGGAGGACAGGGGAACTATGGCTACACCTTC. Amino acid sequence: CASSAGGQGNYGYTF.

This clone was seen only a few times. The chain has TRBV11-3 and TRBJ2-1; 11 bases align to TRBD1. Trimming at V came to 5 bases and at J to 6 bases, leaving 9 bases not matched to a gene. CDR1 is SGHNT and CDR2 is YENEEA in the germline V gene. The CDR3 sequence is 16 residues long. In DNA form, the CDR3 reads TGTGCCAGCAGCCTGCCGGGGGGGACAGGGGGCAATGAGCAGTTCTTC. Translation: CASSLPGGTGGNEQFF.

The chain employs TRBV15 and TRBJ2-7; TRBD1 matches at 12 bases. The V gene end was trimmed by 1 base and the J gene end by 5 bases; junction bases not matched to a gene: 6. This CDR3 comprises 16 residues. Germline V gene data show CDR1 as LNHNV and CDR2 as YYDKDF (reference sequence). CDR3 bases: TGTGCCACCAGCAGAGGCACGGGACAGGGGGCAAACGAGCAGTACTTC. This gives the protein CATSRGTGQGANEQYF.

This clone appeared a single time. The chain employs TRBV4-3 and TRBJ2-7; D perhaps matches TRBD1 (6 bases). V was pared by 5 bases and J by 3 bases, with 17 bases between. Germline V gene sequence: CDR1 LGHNA, CDR2 YSLEER. The CDR3 contains 15 residues. The DNA for the CDR3 is TGCGCCAGCAGCGAAGGGACAACAGGTATCTACGAGCAGTACTTC. This encodes CASSEGTTGIYEQYF.

This chain connects TRBV18 to TRBJ1-2, with 9 bases lining up with TRBD1. CDR3 length: 16 residues. V lost 4 bases, J lost 2 bases, and 8 bases stayed unmatched. Germline CDR1 reads KGHSH; CDR2 reads LQKENI. Here the CDR3 DNA reads TGTGCCAGCTCACTCCTTAACAGGGGGCAAAACTATGGCTACACCTTC. Its translation: CASSLLNRGQNYGYTF.

This clone has a single count. The chain combines TRBV29-1 with TRBJ1-2; 8 bases are a match to TRBD1. V lost 7 bases to trimming and J lost 3 bases; unmatched junction nucleotides: 7. The CDR3 contains 13 residues. Germline CDR1 and CDR2: SQVTM and ANQGSEA. In DNA, the CDR3 is TGCAGCGCCCTGGACAGGGAATACTATGGCTACACCTTC. Translated: CSALDREYYGYTF.

The sample holds a few counts of this clone. The V and J genes are TRBV19 and TRBJ2-7, with 11 bases lining up with TRBD2. CDR1 LNHDA and CDR2 SQIVND come from the germline V gene (reference sequence). The trim removed 2 bases at V and 1 base at J, leaving 4 bases unmatched. This CDR3 region has 16 residues. CDR3 nucleotides: TGTGCCAGTAGTATAAGACTAGCGGGACTTTCCTACGAGCAGTACTTC. It specifies CASSIRLAGLSYEQYF.

The V call is TRBV7-2, the J call TRBJ2-7; TRBD2 agrees at 8 bases. V lost 3 bases to trimming and J lost 0 bases; unmatched junction nucleotides: 4. Germline loops: CDR1 SGHTA, CDR2 FQGNSA. The CDR3 covers 15 residues. CDR3 sequence reads: CASSFGGTSSYEQYF. DNA for the CDR3: TGTGCCAGCAGCTTTGGTGGGACTAGCTCCTACGAGCAGTACTTC.

The V and J genes are TRBV29-1 and TRBJ2-3; D unresolved. The CDR3 totals 12 residues. Trimming stripped 4 bases from V and 4 bases from J, with 9 bases between. The germline V gene has CDR1 SQVTM and CDR2 ANQGSEA. The CDR3 DNA follows: TGCAGCGTTGCGCGGTTATCAGATACGCAGTATTTT. Translated, it gives CSVARLSDTQYF.

Only a few counts were recorded for this clone. The chain is built from TRBV18 and TRBJ2-1; 8 nucleotides align to TRBD2. CDR1 is KGHSH, CDR2 LQKENI, per germline. V lost 6 bases to trimming and J lost 6 bases; unmatched junction nucleotides: 10. The CDR3 sequence is 15 residues long. The CDR3 reads CASSRGVAGSNEQFF. The CDR3 DNA reads TGTGCCAGCTCCCGGGGGGTAGCGGGATCCAATGAGCAGTTCTTC.

The chain recombines TRBV28 with TRBJ1-2; D ambiguous. Germline CDR1 and CDR2: MDHEN and SYDVKM. The CDR3 length is 14 residues. V was pared by 7 bases and J by 4 bases, with 16 bases between. The CDR3 DNA follows: TGTGCCAGCAATAGTGCGAGTGGTAGCTATGGCTACACCTTC. This encodes CASNSASGSYGYTF.

This clone was picked up one time. The gene calls are TRBV10-3 and TRBJ1-1, with a weak D call TRBD1 (6 bases). Deletions cut 5 bases from V and 5 bases from J, with 18 bases between. The CDR3 has 15 amino acids. Germline V gene data show CDR1 as ENHRY and CDR2 as SYGVKD. The CDR3 protein is CAISTSGGRRTEAFF. The CDR3 DNA sequence: TGTGCCATCAGTACCAGCGGGGGGCGTAGGACTGAAGCTTTCTTT.